The 3 T cell receptor beta chains below all came from one sample that was sequenced in a study of T cells expressing NK-cell markers. TCRdb reprocessed the 5' RACE reads and reports one entry per CDR3 protein, with no DNA. The table lists about 540,000 distinct CDR3 sequences. Sequencing input: blood T cells: a sorted CD56 or NKG2C T cell subset, CD4+ or CD8+ T cells, or bulk PBMC T cells (not recorded which). Every receptor here comes from a man younger than 30 in good health.

The chain employs TRBV19 and TRBJ1-5; as DNA is missing, the TRBD1 call by TCRdb cannot be tested. Germline V CDR1 and CDR2: LNHDA, SQIVND (reference sequence). CDR3 length: 15 residues. The CDR3 loop is CASRPGTGSNQPQHF.

The chain links TRBV11-2 to TRBJ2-3; TCRdb calls TRBD1, which cannot be checked without DNA. The germline V gene has CDR1 SGHAT and CDR2 FQNNGV. The CDR3 is 18 amino acids. This chain's CDR3 is CASSLLAIQGTSTDTQYF.

The chain links TRBV29-1 to TRBJ2-5; TCRdb's D call of TRBD2 is untestable without DNA. Germline loops: CDR1 SQVTM, CDR2 ANQGSEA. The CDR3 has 12 amino acids. This CDR3 is CSVGTLRETQYF.